This T cell receptor (beta chain) was retrieved from a study of T-cell reconstitution after alpha-beta-depleted transplantation in children. General study results and limits: At the one-year point after transplant, T-cell counts and TCRbeta diversity were found to come mostly from T cells that had been newly produced. Alpha-beta T cells present about two months after transplant were reported to originate from several hundred expanded graft clones. At day 60, the high TCRbeta diversity found in some patients originated from recipient T cells and thymic progenitors that had survived.

Germline V gene lookup returns CDR1 MDHEN and CDR2 SYDVKM. The J segment lost 3 bases and the V segment lost 2 bases, leaving 10 bases of the junction unmatched. CDR3 length: 18 residues. This sample's TCRbeta library carried unique molecular identifier barcodes. TCRdb recomputed calls from the PCR reads with MiXCR, one row per CDR3 protein. This table holds hundreds of thousands of distinct CDR3 sequences, 13% found once. This clonotype was found a few times. What it binds is not known. V is TRBV28 and J is TRBJ2-2; 9 nucleotides line up with TRBD1. The receptor comes from a girl aged 2 to 9 with congenital amegakaryocytic thrombocytopenia, due to receive a stem cell transplant. The starting material was PBMCs, obtained before TCRalphabeta/CD19-depleted stem cell transplant. The CDR3 reads CASSLRIGRDRDTGELFF. CDR3 sequence (DNA): TGTGCCAGCAGTTTAAGAATCGGGCGGGACAGGGACACCGGGGAGCTGTTTTTT. The full variable domain, completed using reference TRBV28 and TRBJ2-2, is DVKVTQSSRYLVKRTGEKVFLECVQDMDHENMFWYRQDPGLGLRLIYFSYDVKMKEKGDIPEGYSVSREKKERFSLILESASTNQTSMYLCASSLRIGRDRDTGELFFGEGSRLTVL.